This T cell receptor (beta chain) was found in a study of T-cell reconstitution after alpha-beta-depleted transplantation in children. A TCRbeta library incorporating unique molecular identifiers was prepared. TCRdb analysed the PCR reads with MiXCR anew, one entry per CDR3 protein. This sample carries about 500,000 distinct CDR3 sequences, around a third of them seen once, and the ten largest clones take around 2.4%. Germline-derived CDR1 and CDR2 are MNHEY and SVGEGT. With V trimmed by 6 bases and J by 4 bases, 10 bases remained unmatched. The CDR3 contains 16 residues. This clonotype was picked up a small number of times.

The V and J genes are TRBV6-2 or TRBV6-3 and TRBJ1-5; 9 bases line up with TRBD1. This receptor was taken from a human donor who donated a stem cell graft to a child with aplastic anemia. Source: PBMCs from the stem cell graft donor, taken from the stem cell graft. CDR3 nucleotides: TGTGCCAGCAGAACAACCGGGACAGGGAGAAATCAGCCCCAGCATTTT. It codes for CASRTTGTGRNQPQHF.